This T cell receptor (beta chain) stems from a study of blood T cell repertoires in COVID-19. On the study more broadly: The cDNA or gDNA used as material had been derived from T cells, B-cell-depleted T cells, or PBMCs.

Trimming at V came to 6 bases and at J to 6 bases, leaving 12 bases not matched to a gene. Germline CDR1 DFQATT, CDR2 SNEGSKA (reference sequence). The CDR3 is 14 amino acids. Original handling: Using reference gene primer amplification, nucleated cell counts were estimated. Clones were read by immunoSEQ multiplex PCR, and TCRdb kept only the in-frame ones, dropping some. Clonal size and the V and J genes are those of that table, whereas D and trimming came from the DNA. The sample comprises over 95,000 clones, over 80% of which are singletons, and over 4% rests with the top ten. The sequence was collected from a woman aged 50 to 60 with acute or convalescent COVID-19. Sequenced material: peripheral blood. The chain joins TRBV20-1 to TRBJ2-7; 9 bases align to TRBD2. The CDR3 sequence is CSASRASGIGEQYF. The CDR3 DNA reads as TGCAGTGCCAGTCGGGCTAGCGGGATTGGCGAGCAGTACTTC.